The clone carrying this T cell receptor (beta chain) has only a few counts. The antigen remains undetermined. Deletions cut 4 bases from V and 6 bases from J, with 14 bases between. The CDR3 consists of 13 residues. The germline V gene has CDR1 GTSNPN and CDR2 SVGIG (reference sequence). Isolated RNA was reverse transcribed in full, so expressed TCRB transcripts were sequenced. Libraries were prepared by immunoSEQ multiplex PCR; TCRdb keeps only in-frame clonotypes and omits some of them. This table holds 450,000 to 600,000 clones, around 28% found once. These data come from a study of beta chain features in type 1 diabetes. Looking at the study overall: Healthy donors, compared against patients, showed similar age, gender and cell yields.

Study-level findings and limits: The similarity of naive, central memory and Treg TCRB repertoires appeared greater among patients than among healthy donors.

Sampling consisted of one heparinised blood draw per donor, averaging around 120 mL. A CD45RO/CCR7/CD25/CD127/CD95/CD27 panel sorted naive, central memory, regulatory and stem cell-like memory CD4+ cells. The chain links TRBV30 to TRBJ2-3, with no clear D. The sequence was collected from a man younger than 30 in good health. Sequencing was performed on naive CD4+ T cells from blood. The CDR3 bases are TGTGCCTGGACCTTACTTACAACCGATACGCAGTATTTT. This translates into CAWTLLTTDTQYF.